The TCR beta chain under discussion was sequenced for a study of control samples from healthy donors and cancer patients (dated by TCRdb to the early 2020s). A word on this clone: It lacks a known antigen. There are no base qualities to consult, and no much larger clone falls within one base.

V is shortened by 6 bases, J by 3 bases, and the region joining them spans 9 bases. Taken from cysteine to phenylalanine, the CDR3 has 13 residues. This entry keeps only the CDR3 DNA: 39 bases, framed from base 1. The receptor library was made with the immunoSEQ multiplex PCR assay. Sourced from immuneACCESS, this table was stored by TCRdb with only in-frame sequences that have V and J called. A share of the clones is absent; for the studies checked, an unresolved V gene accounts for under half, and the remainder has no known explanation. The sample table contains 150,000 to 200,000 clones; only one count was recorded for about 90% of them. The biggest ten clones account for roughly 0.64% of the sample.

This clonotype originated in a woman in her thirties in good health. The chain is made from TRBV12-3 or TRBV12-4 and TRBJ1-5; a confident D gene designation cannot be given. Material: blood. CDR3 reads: CASSKESNQPQHF. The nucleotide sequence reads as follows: TGTGCCAGCAGCAAAGAGTCCAATCAGCCCCAGCATTTT.